This T cell receptor (beta chain) appears in the sequencing data of a study of control samples from healthy donors and cancer patients. Measured with immunoSEQ multiplex PCR; TCRdb has only the in-frame clones, and not every one. The sample carries approximately 120,000 clones, about 92% recorded once. The CDR3 spans 13 residues. CDR1 SQVTM and CDR2 ANQGSEA come from the germline V gene. Trimming left V 3 bases short and J 8 bases short, with 14 bases between. J is TRBJ2-1 and V is TRBV29-1, with TRBD2 as a possible D gene (5 bases). The sequencing sample was made of PBMCs. The sequence came from an elderly man with head and neck cancer. The CDR3 coding sequence is TGCAGCGTTGATCCTAGAGGTAGCGATGAGCAGTTCTTC. Residues: CSVDPRGSDEQFF.